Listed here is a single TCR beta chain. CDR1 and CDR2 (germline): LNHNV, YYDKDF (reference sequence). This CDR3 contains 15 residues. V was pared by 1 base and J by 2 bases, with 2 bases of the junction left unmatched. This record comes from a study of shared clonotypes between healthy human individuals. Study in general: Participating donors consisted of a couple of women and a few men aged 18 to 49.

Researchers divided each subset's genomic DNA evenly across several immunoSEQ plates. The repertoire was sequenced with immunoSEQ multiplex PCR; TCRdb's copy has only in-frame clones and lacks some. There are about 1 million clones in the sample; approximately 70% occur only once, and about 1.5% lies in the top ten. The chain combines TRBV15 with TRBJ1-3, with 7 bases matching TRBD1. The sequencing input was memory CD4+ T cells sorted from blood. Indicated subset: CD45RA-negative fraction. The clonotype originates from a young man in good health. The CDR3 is CATSRGGTAGNTIYF. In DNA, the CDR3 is TGTGCCACCAGCAGAGGCGGGACAGCTGGAAACACCATATATTTT.